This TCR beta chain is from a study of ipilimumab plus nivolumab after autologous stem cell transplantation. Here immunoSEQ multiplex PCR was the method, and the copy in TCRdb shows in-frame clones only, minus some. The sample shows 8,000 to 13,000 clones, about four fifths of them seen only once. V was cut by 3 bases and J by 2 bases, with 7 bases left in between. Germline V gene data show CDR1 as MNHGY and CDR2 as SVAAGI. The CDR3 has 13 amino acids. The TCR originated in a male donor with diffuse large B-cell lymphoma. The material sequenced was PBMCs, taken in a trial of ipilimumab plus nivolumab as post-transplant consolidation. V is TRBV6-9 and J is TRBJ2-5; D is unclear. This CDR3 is CASSYSVQETQYF. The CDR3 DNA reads TGTGCCAGCAGTTACAGCGTTCAAGAGACCCAGTACTTC.